This T cell receptor (beta chain) was documented in a study of type 1 regulatory T cells. At the level of the study: This in vitro CD4 product, T-allo10, is enriched for Tr1 cells and alloantigen-specific.

Comment on this clonotype: As yet, its antigen is unknown.

In TCRdb, the reads were re-called with MiXCR into one record per CDR3 protein. The table shows 55,000 to 65,000 distinct CDR3 sequences, with 62% occurring only once. Study-wide results and caveats: Compared with non-Tr1 cells, Tr1 cells showed a narrower TCR repertoire.

The V gene lost 0 bases and the J gene lost 7 bases, with 14 bases spanning the gap. CDR1 is DFQATT and CDR2 is SNEGSKA in the germline V gene (reference sequence). This CDR3 region has 14 residues. The sequenced material came from cultured non-Tr1 T cells, either the whole culture or a sorted T cell fraction (not recorded which). The clonotype originates from a human donor in good health. The chain is built from TRBV20-1 and TRBJ2-3; D may be TRBD2 (5 bases). CDR3 DNA: TGCAGTGCTAGAGATCCTACCGGCGGGTATACGCAGTATTTT. It translates to CSARDPTGGYTQYF.